The present TCR beta chain was sequenced within a study of vaccination and CD4 T cells after COVID-19 (dated by TCRdb to 2021 to 2024). With respect to the entire study: Convalescent patients had a positive SARS-CoV-2 result on nasal swab PCR, and of these patients, 8 or 9 had mild disease and one had severe disease. In ten to eleven COVID-19 convalescent patients and a few infection-naive healthy vaccine recipients, researchers compared the spike-specific CD4+ TCR repertoire from before mRNA vaccination with the repertoire from after. For stimulating the cultures, overlapping spike peptide pools were used, derived from SARS-CoV-2 as well as from the common cold coronaviruses HCoV-NL63, HCoV-OC43 and HCoV-229E. Post-COVID blood samples were collected from convalescent patients a median of around 96 days after diagnosis, with a range of roughly 35 to 161 days. Participants received two doses of either the Pfizer-BioNTech BNT162b2 vaccine (n=8) or the Moderna mRNA-1273 vaccine (n=2). Post-vaccine blood samples were obtained a median of approximately 74 days after the second vaccine dose, with a range of about 14 to 241 days. Six males and four females were included in the convalescent cohort, with two Hispanic individuals, seven Caucasians, two Asians and one multiracial person represented. In control cultures, a CEFX viral epitope pool was used as positive control, an HIV-1 Nef peptide pool was used as negative control, or no peptide was added.

Reading the label with the study, this specimen's treatment or condition is: roughly ten-day PBMC culture with coronavirus spike peptide pools or control peptides (ViraFEST assay). The ViraFEST assay, used in the study, expanded antigen-specific T cells with peptide pools and then identified the expanded clonotypes through TCR sequencing. The convalescent patients' positive SARS-CoV-2 PCR tests fell between March and December 2020, which was before the Alpha, Beta and Delta variants emerged in the United States. Each well held 2.2 million or so PBMCs cultured with roughly 10 ug/ml peptide pools in IMDM containing approximately 5% human AB serum and around 10 IU/ml IL-2. On days 3 and 7, half of the culture medium was replaced with fresh IL-2-containing medium. After about nine days of culture, CD4+ T cells were isolated by negative selection with the EasySep CD4+ T cell isolation kit. PBMCs were separated from whole blood using Ficoll-Paque Plus gradient centrifugation and then either used fresh or cryopreserved at -140C. Triplicate wells were generally used for each culture condition.

What the authors observed across the whole study: Among convalescent patients, a median roughly 84% of the SARS-CoV-2-reactive clones seen after vaccination appeared only after vaccination, which suggests priming specific to the vaccine. Although the median number of SARS-CoV-2-reactive clonotypes went up from more than 20 after infection to 38 after vaccination, the increase was not significant. Relatively few convalescent patients were included in the study, and early timepoints after natural infection were not analyzed. In convalescent patients, nearly all vaccine-specific clones (304 of 307) were found to be mono-reactive for SARS-CoV-2 spike rather than cross-reactive with common cold coronaviruses.

Libraries were built with PCR. At the Johns Hopkins FTIC core, DNA from the cultured CD4+ T cells underwent TCR sequencing with the Oncomine TCR Beta short-read assay. Genomic DNA was extracted from the cultured CD4+ T cells with the QIAamp micro DNA kit. Oncomine TCR Beta libraries from cultured CD4+ T cells were pooled with unique dual indexes and sequenced on an Illumina iSeq 100. On the study's bioinformatics: Non-productive sequences were removed, and CDR3s not starting with C, not ending with F or W, or shorter than 7 amino acids were discarded. The MANAFEST web application identified antigen-specific clonotypes by comparing peptide-stimulated wells against reference wells and other culture wells. Positive clones required FDR below 0.05, an odds ratio above 5, and productive frequency above 0.1% in at least two of three replicate wells. Cross-reactive clonotypes were defined as significantly expanded in both SARS-CoV-2 spike wells and at least one common cold coronavirus spike condition. Similarity between CDR3 sequences was evaluated in R version 3.6.1 using Levenshtein distances (stringdist) and unrooted phylogenetic trees (ape). Through fastp at Q25 and MiXCR, TCRdb rebuilt clones from the public reads, retaining in-frame beta chains. Records with the same CDR3 protein are collapsed into one entry carrying the most frequent genes and DNA. The V and J calls were determined by TCRdb, not by the authors. This sample holds under 13,000 distinct CDR3 sequences; 40% to 45% were observed only once. The biggest ten clones account for under 14% of the sample.

On this clonotype: The antigen it binds to is not known. The sample holds no much larger clone one base away, and base qualities are not on file.

The CDR3 holds 17 amino acids from the cysteine to the phenylalanine. The only DNA kept is the CDR3, 51 bases in frame from the first base. Here V drops 4 bases and J drops 0 bases, and the junction holds 11 bases not matched to any gene. Sequences SGHRS (CDR1) and YFSETQ (CDR2) are obtained from the germline V gene. The specimen was CD4+ T cells from blood, cultured in vitro, collected after SARS-CoV-2 vaccination. The sequence was obtained from a human donor who had recovered from COVID-19. This chain joins TRBV5-1 to TRBJ1-2, with 8 middle bases fitting TRBD1. The sequenced DNA is TGCGCCAGCAGCAGGCCGGGACAGGTGGGGGCTAACTATGGCTACACCTTC. It encodes CASSRPGQVGANYGYTF.